This T cell receptor (beta chain) was identified in a study of T cell responses to AZD1222 COVID-19 vaccine. Study-level results: The breadth and depth of Spike-specific TCRs increased once two AZD1222 doses had been given. Without day 14 samples, only post-peak T cell repertoires were studied. The sample set comprised mostly white British donors with more females, and clonal diversity was possibly underestimated.

In regard to this clone: Its antigen remains unidentified.

The table came from immunoSEQ multiplex PCR; TCRdb's copy has only in-frame clones and leaves some out. The sample lists 150,000 to 250,000 clones, roughly 90% occurring once. This CDR3 has 16 residues. V lost 1 base to trimming and J lost 1 base, with 14 bases between them. The V gene's germline CDR1 is GTSNPN and CDR2 SVGIG (reference sequence). The clonotype was recovered from an adult who received the AZD1222 COVID-19 vaccine. Sequencing used peripheral blood, obtained 28 days after the second AZD1222 dose. This chain connects TRBV30 to TRBJ1-5; TRBD1 might be the D (5 bases). CDR3 sequence reads: CAWSAMGGTSNQPQHF. The CDR3 DNA is TGTGCCTGGAGTGCAATGGGGGGAACGAGCAATCAGCCCCAGCATTTT.